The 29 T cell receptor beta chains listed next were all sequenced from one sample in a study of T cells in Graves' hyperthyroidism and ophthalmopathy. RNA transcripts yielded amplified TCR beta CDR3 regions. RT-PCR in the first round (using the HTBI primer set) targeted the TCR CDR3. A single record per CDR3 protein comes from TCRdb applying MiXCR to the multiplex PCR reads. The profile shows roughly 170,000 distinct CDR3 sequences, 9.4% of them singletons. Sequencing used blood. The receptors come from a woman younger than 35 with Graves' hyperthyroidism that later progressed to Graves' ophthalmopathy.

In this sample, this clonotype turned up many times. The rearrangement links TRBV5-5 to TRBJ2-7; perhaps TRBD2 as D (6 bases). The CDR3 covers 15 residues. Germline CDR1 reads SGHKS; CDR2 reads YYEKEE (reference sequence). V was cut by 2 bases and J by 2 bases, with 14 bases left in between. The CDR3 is CASSFSGDPTYEQYF. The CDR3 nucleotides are TGTGCCAGCAGCTTCTCGGGGGACCCCACCTACGAGCAGTACTTC.

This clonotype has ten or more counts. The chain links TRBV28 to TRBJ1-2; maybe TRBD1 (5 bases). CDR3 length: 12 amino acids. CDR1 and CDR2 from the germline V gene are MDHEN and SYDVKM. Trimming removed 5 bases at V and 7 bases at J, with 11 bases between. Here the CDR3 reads CASSPSRGGYTF. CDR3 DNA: TGTGCCAGCAGTCCCTCTAGGGGTGGCTACACCTTC.

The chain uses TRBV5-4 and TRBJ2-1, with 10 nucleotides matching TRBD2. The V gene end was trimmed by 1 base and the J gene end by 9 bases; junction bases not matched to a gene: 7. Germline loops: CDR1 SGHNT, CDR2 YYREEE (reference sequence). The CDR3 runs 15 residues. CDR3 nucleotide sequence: TGTGCCAGCAGCTTGCGGAGCGGGGGGGCGTCTGAGCAGTTCTTC. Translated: CASSLRSGGASEQFF.

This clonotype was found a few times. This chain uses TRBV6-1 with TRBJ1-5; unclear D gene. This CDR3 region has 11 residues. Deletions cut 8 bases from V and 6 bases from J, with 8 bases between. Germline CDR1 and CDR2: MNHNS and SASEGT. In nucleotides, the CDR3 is TGTGCCAGCTCAAAGTCTCAGCCCCAGCATTTT. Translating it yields CASSKSQPQHF.

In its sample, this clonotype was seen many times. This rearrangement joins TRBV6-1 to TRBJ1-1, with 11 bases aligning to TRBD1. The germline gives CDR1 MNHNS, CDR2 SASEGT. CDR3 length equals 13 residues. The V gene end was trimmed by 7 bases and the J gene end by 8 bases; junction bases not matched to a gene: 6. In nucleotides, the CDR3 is TGTGCCAGCACCCGGACAGGGGGCGAAGAAGCTTTCTTT. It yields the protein CASTRTGGEEAFF.

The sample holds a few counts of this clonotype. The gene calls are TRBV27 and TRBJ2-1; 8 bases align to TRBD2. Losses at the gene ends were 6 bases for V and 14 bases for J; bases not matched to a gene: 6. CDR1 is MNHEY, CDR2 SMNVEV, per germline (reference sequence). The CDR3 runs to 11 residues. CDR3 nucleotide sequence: TGTGCCAGCAGGAGCGGGGGCGGGGAGTTCTTC. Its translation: CASRSGGGEFF.

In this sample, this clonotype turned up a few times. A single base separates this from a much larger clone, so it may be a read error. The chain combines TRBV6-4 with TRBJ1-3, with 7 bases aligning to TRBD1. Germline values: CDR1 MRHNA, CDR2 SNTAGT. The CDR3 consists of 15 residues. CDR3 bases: TGTGCCAGCAGTGAAGGGGGCCACTCTGGAAGCACCATATATTTT. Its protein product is CASSEGGHSGSTIYF.

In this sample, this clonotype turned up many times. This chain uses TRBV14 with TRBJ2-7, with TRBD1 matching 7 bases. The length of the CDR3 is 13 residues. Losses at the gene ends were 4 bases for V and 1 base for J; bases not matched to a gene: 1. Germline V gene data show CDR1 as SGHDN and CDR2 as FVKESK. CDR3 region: CASSRTGSYEQYF. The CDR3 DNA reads TGTGCCAGCAGCCGGACAGGTTCCTACGAGCAGTACTTC. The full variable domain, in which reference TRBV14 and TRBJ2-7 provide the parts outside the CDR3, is EAGVTQFPSHSVIEKGQTVTLRCDPISGHDNLYWYRRVMGKEIKFLLHFVKESKQDESGMPNNRFLAERTGGTYSTLKVQPAELEDSGVYFCASSRTGSYEQYFGPGTRLTVT.

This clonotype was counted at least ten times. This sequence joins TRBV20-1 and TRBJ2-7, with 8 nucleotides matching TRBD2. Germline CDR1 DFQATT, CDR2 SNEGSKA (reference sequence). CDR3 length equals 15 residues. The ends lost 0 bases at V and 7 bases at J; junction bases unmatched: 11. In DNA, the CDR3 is TGCAGTGCTAGAGATCGGGAGGGAACCACTACGGAGCAGTACTTC. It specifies CSARDREGTTTEQYF.

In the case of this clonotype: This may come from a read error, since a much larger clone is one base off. Here the CDR3 DNA reads TGTGCCAGCAGTGAACAACAGGGTTCACCCCCCCACTTT. Amino acid sequence: CASSEQQGSPPHF. The chain combines TRBV6-1 with TRBJ1-6; D may be TRBD1 (6 bases). The CDR3 consists of 13 residues. CDR1 and CDR2 from the germline V gene are MNHNS and SASEGT.

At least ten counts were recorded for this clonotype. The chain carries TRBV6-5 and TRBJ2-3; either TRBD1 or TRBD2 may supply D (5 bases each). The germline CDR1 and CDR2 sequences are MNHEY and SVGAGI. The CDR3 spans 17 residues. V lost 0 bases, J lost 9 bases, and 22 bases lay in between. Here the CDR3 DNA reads TGTGCCAGCAGTTACTCGAGTACCGCAACCGGGACCCAAACGCAGTATTTT. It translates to CASSYSSTATGTQTQYF.

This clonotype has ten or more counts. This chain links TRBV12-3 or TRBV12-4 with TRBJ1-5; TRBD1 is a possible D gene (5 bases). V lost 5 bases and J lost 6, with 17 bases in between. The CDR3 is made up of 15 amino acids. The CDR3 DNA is TGTGCCAGCAGTCCGGGAGGGGCGTTCAGTCAGCCCCAGCATTTT. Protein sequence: CASSPGGAFSQPQHF.

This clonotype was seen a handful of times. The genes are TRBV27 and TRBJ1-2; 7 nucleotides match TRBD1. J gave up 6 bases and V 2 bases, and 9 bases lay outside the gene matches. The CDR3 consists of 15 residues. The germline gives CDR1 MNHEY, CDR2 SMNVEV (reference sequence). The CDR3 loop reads CASSLNTDRANGYTF. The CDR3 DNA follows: TGTGCCAGCAGTTTAAATACTGACAGGGCGAATGGCTACACCTTC.

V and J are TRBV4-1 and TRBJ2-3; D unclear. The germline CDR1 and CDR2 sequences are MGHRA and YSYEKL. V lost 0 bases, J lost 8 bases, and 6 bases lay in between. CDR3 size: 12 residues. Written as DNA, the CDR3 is TGCGCCAGCAGCCAAGATGAGCGTACGCAGTATTTT. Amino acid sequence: CASSQDERTQYF.

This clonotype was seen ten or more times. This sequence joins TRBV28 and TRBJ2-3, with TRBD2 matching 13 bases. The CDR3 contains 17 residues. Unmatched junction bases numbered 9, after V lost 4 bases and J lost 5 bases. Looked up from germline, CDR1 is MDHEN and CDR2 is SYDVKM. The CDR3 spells CASSSLLAGGPRDTQYF. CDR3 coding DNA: TGTGCCAGCAGTTCCTTACTAGCGGGGGGGCCTAGAGATACGCAGTATTTT. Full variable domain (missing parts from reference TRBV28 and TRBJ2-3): DVKVTQSSRYLVKRTGEKVFLECVQDMDHENMFWYRQDPGLGLRLIYFSYDVKMKEKGDIPEGYSVSREKKERFSLILESASTNQTSMYLCASSSLLAGGPRDTQYFGPGTRLTVL.

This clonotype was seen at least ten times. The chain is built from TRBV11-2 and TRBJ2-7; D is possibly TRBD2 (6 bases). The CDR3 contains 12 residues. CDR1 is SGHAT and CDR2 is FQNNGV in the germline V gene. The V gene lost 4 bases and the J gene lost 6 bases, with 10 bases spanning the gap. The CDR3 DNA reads TGTGCCAGCAGCTCCAGGGAGGCCGAGCAGTACTTC. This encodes CASSSREAEQYF.

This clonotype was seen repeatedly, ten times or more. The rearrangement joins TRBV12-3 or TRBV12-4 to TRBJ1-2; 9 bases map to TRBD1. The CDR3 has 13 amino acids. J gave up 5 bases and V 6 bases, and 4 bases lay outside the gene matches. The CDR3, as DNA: TGTGCCAGCAGCCAGACAGGGGGATATGGCTACACCTTC. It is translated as CASSQTGGYGYTF.

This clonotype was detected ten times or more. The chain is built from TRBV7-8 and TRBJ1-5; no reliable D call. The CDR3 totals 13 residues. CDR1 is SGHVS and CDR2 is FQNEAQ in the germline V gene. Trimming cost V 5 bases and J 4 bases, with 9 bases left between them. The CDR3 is CASSAGVNQPQHF. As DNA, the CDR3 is TGTGCCAGCAGCGCCGGGGTGAATCAGCCCCAGCATTTT.

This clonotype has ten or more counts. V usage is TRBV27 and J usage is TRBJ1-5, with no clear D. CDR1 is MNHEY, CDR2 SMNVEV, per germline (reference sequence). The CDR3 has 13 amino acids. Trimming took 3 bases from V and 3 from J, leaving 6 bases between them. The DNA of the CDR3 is TGTGCCAGCAGTTTGAGGGTCAATCAGCCCCAGCATTTT. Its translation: CASSLRVNQPQHF.

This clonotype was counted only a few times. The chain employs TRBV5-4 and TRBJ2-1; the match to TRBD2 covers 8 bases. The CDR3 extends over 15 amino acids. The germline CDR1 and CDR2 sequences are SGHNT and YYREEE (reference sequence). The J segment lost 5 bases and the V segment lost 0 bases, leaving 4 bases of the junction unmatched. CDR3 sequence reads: CASSLAGGKDNEQFF. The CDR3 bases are TGTGCCAGCAGCTTGGCGGGGGGGAAAGACAATGAGCAGTTCTTC.

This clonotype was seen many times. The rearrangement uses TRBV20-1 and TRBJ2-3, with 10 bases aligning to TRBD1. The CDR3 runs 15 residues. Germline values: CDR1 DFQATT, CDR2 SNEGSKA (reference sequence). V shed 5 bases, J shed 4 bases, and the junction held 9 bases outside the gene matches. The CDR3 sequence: CSAPPGTGASDTQYF. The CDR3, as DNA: TGCAGTGCTCCTCCCGGGACAGGGGCATCAGATACGCAGTATTTT.

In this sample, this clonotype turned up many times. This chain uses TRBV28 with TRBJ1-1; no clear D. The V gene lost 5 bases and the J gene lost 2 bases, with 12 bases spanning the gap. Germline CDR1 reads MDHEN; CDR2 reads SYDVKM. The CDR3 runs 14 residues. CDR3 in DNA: TGTGCCAGCAGTATTTTCGGAGTAAACACTGAAGCTTTCTTT. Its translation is CASSIFGVNTEAFF.

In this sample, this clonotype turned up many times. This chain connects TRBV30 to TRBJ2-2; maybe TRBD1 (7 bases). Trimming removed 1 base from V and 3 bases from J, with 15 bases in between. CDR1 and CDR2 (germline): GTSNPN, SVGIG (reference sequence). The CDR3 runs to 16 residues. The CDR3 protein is CAWSGGATGYTGELFF. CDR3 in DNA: TGTGCCTGGAGTGGGGGGGCGACAGGGTACACCGGGGAGCTGTTTTTT.

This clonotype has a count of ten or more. CDR3 residues: CASQSRLADYEQYF. Written as DNA, the CDR3 is TGTGCCAGCCAATCCCGGCTAGCGGACTACGAGCAGTACTTC. V gene TRBV6-1 combines with J gene TRBJ2-7; 7 nucleotides line up with TRBD2. Germline CDR1 MNHNS, CDR2 SASEGT. V dropped 8 bases and J dropped 3; count of bases not matched to a gene: 10. The CDR3 loop spans 14 amino acids.

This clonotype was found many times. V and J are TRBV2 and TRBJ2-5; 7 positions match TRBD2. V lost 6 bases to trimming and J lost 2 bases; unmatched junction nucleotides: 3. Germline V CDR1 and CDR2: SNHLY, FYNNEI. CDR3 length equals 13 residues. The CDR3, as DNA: TGTGCCAGCAGCACGGGACTACAAGAGACCCAGTACTTC. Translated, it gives CASSTGLQETQYF. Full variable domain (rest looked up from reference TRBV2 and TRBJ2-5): EPEVTQTPSHQVTQMGQEVILRCVPISNHLYFYWYRQILGQKVEFLVSFYNNEISEKSEIFDDQFSVERPDGSNFTLKIRSTKLEDSAMYFCASSTGLQETQYFGPGTRLLVL.

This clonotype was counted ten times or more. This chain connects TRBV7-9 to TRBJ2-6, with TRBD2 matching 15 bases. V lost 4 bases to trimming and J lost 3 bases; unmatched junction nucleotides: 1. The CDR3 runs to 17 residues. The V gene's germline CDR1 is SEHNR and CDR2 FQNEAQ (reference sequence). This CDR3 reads CASSSGLAGGGANVLTF. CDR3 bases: TGTGCCAGCAGCTCGGGACTAGCGGGAGGTGGGGCCAACGTCCTGACTTTC.

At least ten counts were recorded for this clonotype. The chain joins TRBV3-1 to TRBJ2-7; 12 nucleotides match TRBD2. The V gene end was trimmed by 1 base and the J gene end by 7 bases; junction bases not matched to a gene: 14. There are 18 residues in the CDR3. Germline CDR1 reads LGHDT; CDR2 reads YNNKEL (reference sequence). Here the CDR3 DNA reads TGTGCCAGCAGCCAAGGCCTAGCGGGAGGGCCCCCCAGTGAGGAGCAGTACTTC. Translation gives CASSQGLAGGPPSEEQYF.

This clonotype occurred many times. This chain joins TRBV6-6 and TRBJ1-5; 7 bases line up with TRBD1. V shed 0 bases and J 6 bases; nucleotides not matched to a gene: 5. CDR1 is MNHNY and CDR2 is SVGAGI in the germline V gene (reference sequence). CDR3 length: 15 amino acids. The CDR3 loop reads CASSYSTGSGQPQHF. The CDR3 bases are TGTGCCAGCAGTTACTCGACAGGGTCGGGTCAGCCCCAGCATTTT.

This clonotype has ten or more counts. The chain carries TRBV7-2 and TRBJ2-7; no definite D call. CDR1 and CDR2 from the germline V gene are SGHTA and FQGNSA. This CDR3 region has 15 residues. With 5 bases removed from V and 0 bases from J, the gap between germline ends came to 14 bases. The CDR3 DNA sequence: TGTGCCAGCAGCCCAGACGGATCGAGCTCCTACGAGCAGTACTTC. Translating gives CASSPDGSSSYEQYF.